The 23 T cell receptor beta chains presented below share a single source sample, sequenced in a study of cytomegalovirus exposure and HLA in healthy donors. Some clones are missing from TCRdb's copy, which holds only in-frame ones; the method was immunoSEQ multiplex PCR. This table has 180,000 or so clones, more than 75% appearing once. The sample consisted of PBMCs. The receptors originated from a man younger than 45 in good health and CMV-seropositive.

This sequence joins TRBV18 and TRBJ1-5; TRBD1 matches at 7 bases. The germline V gene has CDR1 KGHSH and CDR2 LQKENI. The CDR3 sequence is 15 residues long. With 1 base clipped from V and 3 bases from J, the junction kept 3 bases outside the gene matches. The CDR3 here is CASSPRQGDNQPQHF. In nucleotides, the CDR3 is TGTGCCAGCTCACCACGACAGGGTGACAATCAGCCCCAGCATTTT. Full variable domain (rest looked up from reference TRBV18 and TRBJ1-5): NAGVMQNPRHLVRRRGQEARLRCSPMKGHSHVYWYRQLPEEGLKFMVYLQKENIIDESGMPKERFSAEFPKEGPSILRIQQVVRGDSAAYFCASSPRQGDNQPQHFGDGTRLSIL.

This clone was counted once. The chain recombines TRBV4-3 with TRBJ2-1; no clear D gene. Trimming removed 4 bases at V and 4 bases at J, with 17 bases between. The CDR3 has 16 amino acids. Per germline, CDR1 LGHNA and CDR2 YSLEER. CDR3 DNA sequence: TGCGCCAGCAGCCGCCACCTAGGCGGCGGATACAATGAGCAGTTCTTC. It encodes CASSRHLGGGYNEQFF.

The chain uses TRBV28 and TRBJ2-1; tentatively, D is TRBD2 (6 bases). The CDR3 length is 16 residues. V lost 4 bases and J lost 2, with 15 bases in between. CDR1 is MDHEN, CDR2 SYDVKM, per germline. CDR3 amino acids: CASSSQVGEAYNEQFF. Here the CDR3 DNA reads TGTGCCAGCAGTTCCCAGGTGGGGGAGGCCTACAATGAGCAGTTCTTC.

The V and J genes are TRBV9 and TRBJ1-5, with D possibly matching TRBD1 (6 bases). Germline lookup yields CDR1 SGDLS and CDR2 YYNGEE. The CDR3 consists of 15 residues. V lost 4 bases to trimming and J lost 5 bases, with 16 bases between them. This CDR3 reads CASSPLSWGHQPQHF. For the CDR3, the DNA is TGTGCCAGCAGCCCTCTTAGCTGGGGGCATCAGCCCCAGCATTTT.

CDR3 nucleotides: TGTGCCAGCAGCCGGACTAGCGGGGACACCGGGGAGCTGTTTTTT. Translated, it gives CASSRTSGDTGELFF. The rearrangement uses TRBV6-1 and TRBJ2-2, with 12 bases lining up with TRBD2. CDR1 MNHNS and CDR2 SASEGT come from the germline V gene. Trimming took 6 bases from V and 3 from J; bases not matched to a gene: 2. This CDR3 has 15 amino acids.

Only a few counts were recorded for this clone. The genes are TRBV11-3 and TRBJ1-1; D is unresolved. The V gene lost 5 bases and the J gene lost 2 bases, with 15 bases spanning the gap. The CDR3 is made up of 15 amino acids. The germline V gene encodes CDR1 SGHNT and CDR2 YENEEA. This CDR3 reads CASSGWTGLNTEAFF. DNA for the CDR3: TGTGCCAGCAGCGGTTGGACGGGATTAAACACTGAAGCTTTCTTT.

CDR3 nucleotides: TGTGCCTGGAGTGACGCTGGGAGGGTAAACATTCAGTACTTC. It yields the protein CAWSDAGRVNIQYF. The chain joins TRBV30 to TRBJ2-4; 7 bases line up with TRBD2. From germline, CDR1 is GTSNPN and CDR2 SVGIG (reference sequence). J lost 6 bases, V lost 1 base, and 6 bases had no gene match. The CDR3 is 14 residues long.

The chain has TRBV4-2 and TRBJ1-1; the D is unclear. The germline CDR1 and CDR2 sequences are LGHNA and YNFKEQ. Trimming stripped 5 bases from V and 0 bases from J, with 19 bases between. This CDR3 region has 17 residues. The CDR3 DNA sequence: TGTGCCAGCAGCTCCGAGGTAGGATACAGCTTGAACACTGAAGCTTTCTTT. Encoded protein: CASSSEVGYSLNTEAFF.

This chain links TRBV9 with TRBJ1-6; D is undetermined. The germline V gene encodes CDR1 SGDLS and CDR2 YYNGEE. The CDR3 length is 15 residues. Trimming removed 0 bases from V and 7 bases from J, with 11 bases in between. The CDR3 is CASSVDPDPNSPLHF. As DNA, the CDR3 is TGTGCCAGCAGCGTAGATCCAGACCCGAATTCACCCCTCCACTTT.

This clone has only one observation. The CDR3: CSTSMGPGNEQFF. The DNA for the CDR3 is TGCAGCACTTCGATGGGGCCGGGCAATGAGCAGTTCTTC. The chain links TRBV29-1 to TRBJ2-1; tentative D call: TRBD1 (5 bases). V was shortened by 8 bases and J by 6 bases, with 17 bases between the two germline ends. CDR1 and CDR2 from the germline V gene are SQVTM and ANQGSEA. There are 13 residues in the CDR3.

The rearrangement uses TRBV5-5 and TRBJ1-2; D might be TRBD1 (5 bases). The germline V gene has CDR1 SGHKS and CDR2 YYEKEE (reference sequence). The CDR3 extends over 13 amino acids. The V end was cut by 4 bases, the J end by 4 bases, with 11 bases between. DNA for the CDR3: TGTGCCAGCAGCAAGGACACGGCCTATGGCTACACCTTC. Its translation is CASSKDTAYGYTF. The whole variable domain, filled in from reference TRBV5-5 and TRBJ1-2, reads DAGVTQSPTHLIKTRGQQVTLRCSPISGHKSVSWYQQVLGQGPQFIFQYYEKEERGRGNFPDRFSARQFPNYSSELNVNALLLGDSALYLCASSKDTAYGYTFGSGTRLTVV.

The chain joins TRBV7-6 to TRBJ2-7; D is possibly TRBD1 or TRBD2 (5 bases each). CDR1 is SGHVS, CDR2 FNYEAQ, per germline. This CDR3 spans 16 amino acids. Trimming removed 0 bases at V and 7 bases at J, with 19 bases between. CDR3 loop: CASSLASGRSPAEQYF. The DNA for the CDR3 is TGTGCCAGCAGCTTAGCGTCGGGACGGTCACCGGCGGAGCAGTACTTC.

The chain has TRBV7-6 and TRBJ1-6; 7 nucleotides align to TRBD1. With V trimmed by 5 bases and J by 7 bases, 8 bases remained unmatched. Germline lookup yields CDR1 SGHVS and CDR2 FNYEAQ. This CDR3 region has 15 residues. As DNA, the CDR3 is TGTGCCAGCAGCGAGGGGGGACAGAGAAATTCACCCCTCCACTTT. This translates into CASSEGGQRNSPLHF.

CDR3 coding DNA: TGTGCCAGCAGCTTAGGAAGGGTGAACACTGAAGCTTTCTTT. Encoded protein: CASSLGRVNTEAFF. The J gene is TRBJ1-1, the V gene TRBV7-2; D gene uncertain. CDR3 size: 14 residues. CDR1 SGHTA and CDR2 FQGNSA come from the germline V gene. V lost 1 base and J 0 bases, leaving 6 bases between the germline ends.

The chain is built from TRBV11-3 and TRBJ1-6; possibly TRBD1 for D (6 bases). With 5 bases removed from V and 14 bases from J, the gap between germline ends came to 25 bases. Germline values: CDR1 SGHNT, CDR2 YENEEA. The CDR3 contains 16 residues. This CDR3 reads CASSVTIGGGGTALHF. The CDR3 bases are TGTGCCAGCAGCGTAACTATCGGGGGCGGCGGGACGGCCCTCCACTTT.

The V and J genes are TRBV11-2 and TRBJ2-7; D tentatively fits TRBD1 or TRBD2 (6 bases each). Germline V gives CDR1 SGHAT, CDR2 FQNNGV. The CDR3 contains 14 residues. The V and J ends lost 4 bases and 4 bases respectively, with 14 bases between them. CDR3 sequence (DNA): TGTGCCAGCAGCTATGGGGGGCTGATATACGAGCAGTACTTC. It is translated as CASSYGGLIYEQYF.

The chain employs TRBV7-2 and TRBJ2-1; 11 bases map to TRBD2. Germline CDR1 SGHTA, CDR2 FQGNSA. This CDR3 contains 15 residues. Trimming removed 1 base from V and 13 bases from J; junction bases left unmatched: 9. The CDR3 region has the DNA TGTGCCAGCAGCTTAGAACGCTTAGCGGGAGGGCTACAGTTCTTC. Translating gives CASSLERLAGGLQFF.

This clone was recorded once. In DNA form, the CDR3 reads TGTGCCAGCAGTATGGAACAGGTGGGCTACGAGCAGTACTTC. Residues: CASSMEQVGYEQYF. The chain joins TRBV2 to TRBJ2-7; D perhaps matches TRBD1 (5 bases). This CDR3 is 14 amino acids long. Per the germline V gene, CDR1 is SNHLY and CDR2 is FYNNEI. V was trimmed by 5 bases and J by 3 bases, leaving 14 bases between them.

The chain's CDR3 is CASSLEGTSGRYYNEQFF. CDR3 in DNA: TGTGCCAGCAGCTTAGAAGGCACTAGCGGGAGGTACTACAATGAGCAGTTCTTC. The chain uses TRBV7-2 and TRBJ2-1, with 12 bases identical to TRBD2. The CDR3 loop spans 18 amino acids. Germline values: CDR1 SGHTA, CDR2 FQGNSA. V shed 1 base and J 3 bases; nucleotides not matched to a gene: 7.

The V call is TRBV6-1, the J call TRBJ2-4, with D possibly matching TRBD1 (6 bases). The germline gives CDR1 MNHNS, CDR2 SASEGT. The CDR3 totals 17 residues. The V end was cut by 3 bases, the J end by 0 bases, with 15 bases between. CDR3 region: CASSDAGTPIAKNIQYF. For the CDR3, the DNA is TGTGCCAGCAGTGACGCCGGGACACCGATAGCCAAAAACATTCAGTACTTC.

This chain links TRBV29-1 with TRBJ1-3; no clear D. The CDR3 sequence is 13 residues long. Between the trimmed V and J ends, which lost 2 bases and 8 bases, there was a span of 13 bases. The germline gives CDR1 SQVTM, CDR2 ANQGSEA. The CDR3 nucleotides are TGCAGCGTTGAAACTCCCCGGGGAGACACCATATATTTT. It yields the protein CSVETPRGDTIYF.

This rearrangement joins TRBV27 to TRBJ2-7; the match to TRBD1 covers 7 bases. This CDR3 contains 16 residues. Per germline, CDR1 MNHEY and CDR2 SMNVEV (reference sequence). J was trimmed by 0 bases and V by 2 bases; bases with no gene match: 7. This CDR3 reads CASSLRGQRSSYEQYF. As DNA, the CDR3 is TGTGCCAGCAGTTTAAGGGGACAGCGAAGCTCCTACGAGCAGTACTTC.

This clone was counted a few times. The V and J genes are TRBV2 and TRBJ1-6, with D possibly being TRBD1 (5 bases). Germline CDR1 reads SNHLY; CDR2 reads FYNNEI. Trimming left V 8 bases short and J 0 bases short, with 17 bases between. The CDR3 covers 17 residues. The CDR3 loop reads CASQDTPGASYNSPLHF. CDR3 sequence (DNA): TGTGCCAGCCAGGACACTCCCGGGGCCTCCTATAATTCACCCCTCCACTTT.